This T cell receptor beta chain was obtained from a study of blood T cell repertoires in COVID-19. The germline gives CDR1 KGHDR, CDR2 SFDVKD. The CDR3 length is 13 residues. The ends lost 3 bases at V and 13 bases at J; junction bases unmatched: 7. Assay used: immunoSEQ multiplex PCR; TCRdb lists only in-frame clones, some missing. The sample has about 90,000 clones, 75% to 90% seen once. The J gene is TRBJ2-4, the V gene TRBV24-1, with TRBD1 identical over 8 bases. The sample taken for sequencing was peripheral blood. This clonotype was obtained from a woman aged 70-85 years with acute or convalescent COVID-19. For the CDR3, the DNA is TGTGCCACCAGTGATCTGTGGACAGGGAGGCAGTACTTC. It is translated as CATSDLWTGRQYF.